This T cell receptor (beta chain) appears in the sequencing data of a study of PD-1 blockade in classical Hodgkin lymphoma. TCRdb's copy holds only in-frame clones and misses some; the assay was immunoSEQ multiplex PCR. The sample lists over 25,000 clones, approximately 90% occurring once. Relapse after autologous stem cell transplantation occurred in every patient, and brentuximab vedotin exposure varied. Regarding this clone: Its antigen is unidentified.

Study results and limitations: Relative to healthy donors, newly diagnosed patients reportedly had lower baseline TCR diversity, which was reported as lower still in relapsed/refractory patients. Repertoire difference causes, possibly disease activity or prior therapy, remain undefined. Complete responders' baseline diversity resembled that of newly diagnosed patients.

The V gene's germline CDR1 is SGHRS and CDR2 YFSETQ. J gave up 4 bases and V 4 bases, and 8 bases lay outside the gene matches. This CDR3 contains 14 residues. The sequence derives from a human donor with classical Hodgkin lymphoma. The chain has TRBV5-1 and TRBJ2-7, with 7 bases matching TRBD1. Sequences were derived from peripheral blood mononuclear cells (PBMCs), sampled at baseline. The CDR3 DNA follows: TGCGCCAGCAGCCCGAGGGGGCTCGAATACGAGCAGTACTTC. It encodes CASSPRGLEYEQYF. Full variable domain (rest looked up from reference TRBV5-1 and TRBJ2-7): KAGVTQTPRYLIKTRGQQVTLSCSPISGHRSVSWYQQTPGQGLQFLFEYFSETQRNKGNFPGRFSGRQFSNSRSEMNVSTLELGDSALYLCASSPRGLEYEQYFGPGTRLTVT.